These 5 T cell receptor beta chains share one sample of origin, sequenced in a study of T cell changes during pregnancy in multiple sclerosis. Using immunoSEQ multiplex PCR, the repertoire was profiled, and TCRdb retains in-frame clones only, with some absent. Among more than 55,000 clones, over 75% were seen once, and the ten largest hold more than 1.5%. Sequenced material: peripheral blood, taken after pregnancy. The receptors originated from a female donor with multiple sclerosis, enrolled in a pregnancy study.

The chain joins TRBV28 to TRBJ2-7; D ambiguous. CDR1 and CDR2 (germline): MDHEN, SYDVKM. V was clipped by 3 bases and J by 5 bases, with 8 bases between them. The CDR3 spans 12 residues. In nucleotides, the CDR3 is TGTGCCAGCAGTTTTCTGGGCCACGAGCAGTACTTC. It is translated as CASSFLGHEQYF.

The chain is built from TRBV27 and TRBJ1-6; the match to TRBD1 covers 7 bases. V gave up 6 bases and J gave up 7 bases; unmatched junction bases: 12. CDR3 length: 16 residues. CDR1 and CDR2 from the germline V gene are MNHEY and SMNVEV (reference sequence). CDR3 bases: TGTGCCAGCAGCTATAAAACAGGGGTGGGGAATTCACCCCTCCACTTT. Translation gives CASSYKTGVGNSPLHF.

J is TRBJ1-4 and V is TRBV27; D gene uncertain. The V and J ends lost 7 bases and 5 bases respectively, with 20 bases between them. Germline CDR1 reads MNHEY; CDR2 reads SMNVEV (reference sequence). This CDR3 has 16 amino acids. CDR3 DNA sequence: TGTGCCAGCAAGAGGTTCAGGAGGACGGAAAATGAAAAACTGTTTTTT. It yields the protein CASKRFRRTENEKLFF.

CDR3 sequence reads: CASSAGGVQETQYF. CDR3 nucleotide sequence: TGTGCCAGCAGTGCGGGGGGCGTGCAAGAGACCCAGTACTTC. The rearrangement links TRBV6-1 to TRBJ2-5; D is perhaps TRBD2 (7 bases). CDR1 MNHNS and CDR2 SASEGT come from the germline V gene. Trimming shortened V by 4 bases and J by 2 bases, and 11 bases separated the two germline ends. This CDR3 has 14 amino acids.

This chain joins TRBV7-2 and TRBJ2-7; 7 positions match TRBD1. Looked up from germline, CDR1 is SGHTA and CDR2 is FQGNSA. V lost 3 bases and J lost 2; bases outside the gene matches: 4. The CDR3 covers 14 residues. As DNA, the CDR3 is TGTGCCAGCAGCTTCCGAGGGGGCGCCTACGAGCAGTACTTC. Its protein is CASSFRGGAYEQYF.